This entry concerns a single T cell receptor beta chain. This entry belongs to a study of blood T cell repertoires in COVID-19. Study information: Samples representing acute and convalescent COVID-19 were sourced from the United States, Italy and Spain. PBMCs, B-cell-depleted T cells, or T cells provided the cDNA or gDNA that made up the material.

Participant reports of clinical history set cohort assignment. How the authors handled the data: Estimation of nucleated cell counts was performed using reference gene primer amplification. The repertoire was sequenced with immunoSEQ multiplex PCR; TCRdb's copy has only in-frame clones and lacks some. D and trimming come from the DNA, and the V and J calls and clone size come from that table. This table holds some 180,000 clones, approximately 82% found once. V trimming: 4 bases; J trimming: 9 bases; junction bases outside the gene matches: 7. The CDR3 is 14 amino acids. CDR1 and CDR2 (germline): SGHRS, YFSETQ.

The TCR sequence derives from an older woman with acute COVID-19. The sample consisted of PBMCs or T cells enriched from blood (not recorded which). The gene calls are TRBV5-1 and TRBJ2-6, with 7 bases that match TRBD1. The CDR3 spells CASSGGQTINVLTF. CDR3 nucleotide sequence: TGCGCCAGCAGCGGGGGACAGACTATCAACGTCCTGACTTTC.